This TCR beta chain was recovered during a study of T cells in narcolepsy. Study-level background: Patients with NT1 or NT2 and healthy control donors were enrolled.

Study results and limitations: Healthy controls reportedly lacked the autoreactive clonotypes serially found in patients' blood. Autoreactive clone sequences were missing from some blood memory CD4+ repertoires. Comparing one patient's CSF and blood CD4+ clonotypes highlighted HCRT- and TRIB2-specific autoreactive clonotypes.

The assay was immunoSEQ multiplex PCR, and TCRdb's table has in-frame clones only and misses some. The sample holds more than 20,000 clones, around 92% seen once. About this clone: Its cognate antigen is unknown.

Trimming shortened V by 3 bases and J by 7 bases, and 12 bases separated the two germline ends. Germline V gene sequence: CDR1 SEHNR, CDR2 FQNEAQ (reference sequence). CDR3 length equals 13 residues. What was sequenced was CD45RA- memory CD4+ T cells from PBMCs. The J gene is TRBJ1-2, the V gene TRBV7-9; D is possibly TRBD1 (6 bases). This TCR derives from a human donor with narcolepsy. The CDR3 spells CASSFGQGSGYTF. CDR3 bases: TGTGCCAGCAGCTTCGGTCAGGGGAGTGGCTACACCTTC.